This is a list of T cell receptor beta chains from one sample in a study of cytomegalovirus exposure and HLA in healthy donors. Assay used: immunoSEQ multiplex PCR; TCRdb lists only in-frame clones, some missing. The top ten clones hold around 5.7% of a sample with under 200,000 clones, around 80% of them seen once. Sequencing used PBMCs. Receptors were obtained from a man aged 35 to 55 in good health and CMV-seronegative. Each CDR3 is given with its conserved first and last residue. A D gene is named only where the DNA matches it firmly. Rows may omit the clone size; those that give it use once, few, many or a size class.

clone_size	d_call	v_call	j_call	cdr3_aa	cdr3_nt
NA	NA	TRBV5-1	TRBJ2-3	CASSRRGSTDTQYF	TGCGCCAGCAGTCGGCGGGGAAGCACAGATACGCAGTATTTT
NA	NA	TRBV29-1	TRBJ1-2	CSVGGEWGYTF	TGCAGCGTGGGGGGGGAGTGGGGCTACACCTTC
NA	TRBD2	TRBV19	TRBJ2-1	CASSIWTSGTYNEQFF	TGTGCCAGTAGTATTTGGACTAGCGGGACCTACAATGAGCAGTTCTTC
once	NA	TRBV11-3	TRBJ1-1	CASSLSAGDTEAFF	TGTGCCAGCAGCTTATCAGCAGGGGATACTGAAGCTTTCTTT
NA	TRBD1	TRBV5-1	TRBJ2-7	CASSFGGTGYYEQYF	TGCGCCAGCAGCTTTGGTGGGACAGGGTATTACGAGCAGTACTTC
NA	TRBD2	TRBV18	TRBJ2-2	CASSPRLAGNTGELFF	TGTGCCAGCTCGCCCCGACTAGCGGGGAACACCGGGGAGCTGTTTTTT
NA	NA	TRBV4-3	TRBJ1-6	CASSQDQGYNSPLHF	TGCGCCAGCAGCCAAGATCAGGGGTATAATTCACCCCTCCACTTT
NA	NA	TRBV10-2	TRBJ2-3	CASSEIVGADTQYF	TGCGCCAGCAGTGAGATTGTAGGAGCAGATACGCAGTATTTT
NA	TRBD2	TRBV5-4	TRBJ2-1	CASSPVLAGGNEQFF	TGTGCCAGCAGCCCAGTACTAGCGGGAGGCAATGAGCAGTTCTTC
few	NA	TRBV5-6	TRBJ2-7	CASSLYYEQYF	TGTGCCAGCAGCTTGTATTACGAGCAGTACTTC
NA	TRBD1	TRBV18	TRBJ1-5	CASSQFRGQNQPQHF	TGTGCCAGCTCCCAATTTAGGGGACAGAATCAGCCCCAGCATTTT
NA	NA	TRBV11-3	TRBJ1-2	CASSLDTGGVYYGYTF	TGTGCCAGCAGCTTAGATACGGGGGGCGTTTACTATGGCTACACCTTC
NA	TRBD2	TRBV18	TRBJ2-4	CASSPGTGGPANIQYF	TGTGCCAGCTCACCAGGTACGGGAGGGCCGGCAAACATTCAGTACTTC
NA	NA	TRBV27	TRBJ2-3	CASSPLGDTQYF	TGTGCCAGCAGCCCACTTGGAGATACGCAGTATTTT
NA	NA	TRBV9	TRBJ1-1	CASSAGNTEAFF	TGTGCCAGCAGCGCGGGGAACACTGAAGCTTTCTTT
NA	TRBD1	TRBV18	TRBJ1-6	CASSPFTRSDRAVGSPLHF	TGTGCCAGCTCACCATTCACCAGGTCGGACAGGGCGGTGGGCTCACCCCTCCACTTT
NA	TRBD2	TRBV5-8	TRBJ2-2	CASSFDQRGTGELFF	TGTGCCAGCAGTTTTGATCAGCGGGGGACCGGGGAGCTGTTTTTT
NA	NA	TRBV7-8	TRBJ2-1	CASSLIAVYNEQFF	TGTGCCAGCAGCCTCATCGCGGTCTACAATGAGCAGTTCTTC
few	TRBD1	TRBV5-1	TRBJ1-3	CASSPRDRSSGNTIYF	TGCGCCAGCAGCCCGAGGGACAGGAGCTCTGGAAACACCATATATTTT
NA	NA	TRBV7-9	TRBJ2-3	CASSLSDYTDTQYF	TGTGCCAGCAGCTTAAGCGACTACACAGATACGCAGTATTTT
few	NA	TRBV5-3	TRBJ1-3	CARSLAYRWSSSGNTIYF	TGTGCCAGAAGCTTGGCGTACCGGTGGTCGAGCTCTGGAAACACCATATATTTT